Presented here are 19 T cell receptor beta chains from one specimen sequenced in a study of cytomegalovirus exposure and HLA in healthy donors. A multiplex PCR was run with 60 Vbeta primers and 13 Jbeta primers. TCRdb's table, derived via immunoSEQ multiplex PCR, lists solely in-frame clones and lacks some. The sample records approximately 140,000 clones, 75% to 85% being singletons. Sequencing was carried out using PBMCs. The receptors were sampled from a girl between 2 and 10 years old in good health and CMV-seronegative.

The chain is built from TRBV21-1 and TRBJ2-1; the DNA was not used to check the table's D call, TRBD2. TRBV21-1 is described as a pseudogene. The CDR3 spans 18 residues. Written as DNA, the CDR3 is TGTGCCAGCACCTCCAACTACCAACTCCTGCCCGGGTTAAATGAGCAGTTCTTC. Translation: CASTSNYQLLPGLNEQFF.

Here the CDR3 DNA reads TGTGCCAGCAGTGAATGGGCAGGGGAAAGCTTCAATGAGCAGTTCTTC. It yields the protein CASSEWAGESFNEQFF. The chain employs TRBV25-1 and TRBJ2-1; TRBD1 is a possible D gene (6 bases). This CDR3 comprises 16 residues. V lost 1 base, J lost 6 bases, and 16 bases lay in between. CDR1 and CDR2 from the germline V gene are MGHDK and SYGVNS.

This clone appeared a few times. This rearrangement joins TRBV6-5 to TRBJ1-1; 7 bases match TRBD1. Trimming took 5 bases from V and 4 from J; bases not matched to a gene: 4. Germline assignment: CDR1 MNHEY and CDR2 SVGAGI. The CDR3 covers 13 residues. The CDR3 bases are TGTGCCAGCAGTCGTACAGGGGCCACTGAAGCTTTCTTT. This codes for CASSRTGATEAFF.

V and J are TRBV7-9 and TRBJ1-4; a possible D gene is TRBD1 (5 bases). V was clipped by 3 bases and J by 4 bases, with 6 bases between them. From germline, CDR1 is SEHNR and CDR2 FQNEAQ (reference sequence). There are 13 residues in the CDR3. This chain's CDR3 is CASSLGLNEKLFF. The CDR3 bases are TGTGCCAGCAGCTTGGGACTTAATGAAAAACTGTTTTTT.

The V call is TRBV5-1, the J call TRBJ2-2; unclear D gene. CDR3 size: 15 residues. Per the germline V gene, CDR1 is SGHRS and CDR2 is YFSETQ. Trimming shortened V by 0 bases and J by 4 bases, and 10 bases separated the two germline ends. The CDR3 region has the DNA TGCGCCAGCAGCTTGGGAGTCTACGGCACCGGGGAGCTGTTTTTT. It codes for CASSLGVYGTGELFF.

This chain uses TRBV7-9 with TRBJ1-5; the D is unclear. Trimming removed 3 bases from V and 5 bases from J, with 8 bases in between. The CDR3 extends over 13 amino acids. Germline V CDR1 and CDR2: SEHNR, FQNEAQ (reference sequence). The CDR3 loop is CASSLEGDQPQHF. The CDR3 nucleotides are TGTGCCAGCAGCTTGGAGGGAGATCAGCCCCAGCATTTT.

J is TRBJ2-1 and V is TRBV4-2, with D maybe TRBD1 (5 bases). Germline loops: CDR1 LGHNA, CDR2 YNFKEQ. CDR3 length: 13 amino acids. V lost 4 bases and J 5 bases, leaving 9 bases between the germline ends. CDR3 protein: CASSRGFNNEQFF. The CDR3, as DNA: TGTGCCAGCAGCCGGGGCTTCAACAATGAGCAGTTCTTC.

CDR3: CASSLGTSTDTQYF. In nucleotides, the CDR3 is TGTGCCAGCAGCTTAGGGACTTCAACAGATACGCAGTATTTT. This chain uses TRBV4-2 with TRBJ2-3, with D perhaps TRBD2 (6 bases). Trimming pared 5 bases from V and 3 bases from J, leaving 12 bases between. This CDR3 has 14 amino acids. Germline V gene lookup returns CDR1 LGHNA and CDR2 YNFKEQ.

The rearrangement uses TRBV29-1 and TRBJ1-2; TRBD1 aligns across 7 bases. CDR1 SQVTM and CDR2 ANQGSEA come from the germline V gene. Trimming at V came to 6 bases and at J to 4 bases, leaving 8 bases not matched to a gene. The CDR3 has 13 amino acids. CDR3 in DNA: TGCAGCGTCGACAGGGAAAGCTTCTATGGCTACACCTTC. It encodes CSVDRESFYGYTF.

V and J are TRBV28 and TRBJ2-5; 10 bases are a match to TRBD2. This CDR3 is built from 16 residues. From germline, CDR1 is MDHEN and CDR2 SYDVKM. V dropped 6 bases and J dropped 2; count of bases not matched to a gene: 9. In DNA form, the CDR3 reads TGTGCCAGCAGCCCCCGGACTAGCGGAGATCAAGAGACCCAGTACTTC. Translating it yields CASSPRTSGDQETQYF.

The chain employs TRBV10-1 and TRBJ2-3; 10 nucleotides line up with TRBD1. The length of the CDR3 is 16 residues. The germline V gene encodes CDR1 WNHNN and CDR2 SYGVQD (reference sequence). J lost 3 bases, V lost 6 bases, and 9 bases had no gene match. CDR3 loop: CASSTPGQGSTDTQYF. The CDR3 DNA sequence: TGCGCCAGCAGCACACCGGGACAGGGGTCGACAGATACGCAGTATTTT.

The chain is built from TRBV7-3 and TRBJ2-1, with D tentatively TRBD2 (6 bases). Trimming took 2 bases from V and 0 from J, leaving 8 bases between them. Germline-derived CDR1 and CDR2 are SGHTA and FQGTGA. This CDR3 has 15 residues. The CDR3 spells CASSLAGSSYNEQFF. The CDR3 coding sequence is TGTGCCAGCAGCTTAGCGGGAAGCTCCTACAATGAGCAGTTCTTC.

This clone was found a few times. The rearrangement joins TRBV5-4 to TRBJ1-4, with D unresolved. From germline, CDR1 is SGHNT and CDR2 YYREEE (reference sequence). The ends were cut back, 3 bases at V and 6 bases at J, with 12 bases in the middle. The CDR3 consists of 14 residues. The CDR3 DNA follows: TGTGCCAGCAGCTATCTGGGGAGGGATGAAAAACTGTTTTTT. Translating gives CASSYLGRDEKLFF. Full variable domain (missing parts from reference TRBV5-4 and TRBJ1-4): ETGVTQSPTHLIKTRGQQVTLRCSSQSGHNTVSWYQQALGQGPQFIFQYYREEENGRGNFPPRFSGLQFPNYSSELNVNALELDDSALYLCASSYLGRDEKLFFGSGTQLSVL.

The chain couples TRBV5-8 to TRBJ1-6; 9 nucleotides agree with TRBD1. Germline assignment: CDR1 SGHTS and CDR2 YDEGEE. CDR3 length: 17 residues. The ends lost 5 bases at V and 1 base at J; junction bases unmatched: 7. The CDR3 spells CASRILQGASYNSPLHF. In DNA form, the CDR3 reads TGTGCCAGCAGGATATTACAGGGGGCATCCTATAATTCACCCCTCCACTTT.

The rearrangement uses TRBV28 and TRBJ1-5; the D gene is possibly TRBD1 (5 bases). From germline, CDR1 is MDHEN and CDR2 SYDVKM. With 3 bases removed from V and 6 bases from J, the gap between germline ends came to 15 bases. The CDR3 has 15 residues. CDR3 loop: CASSFWRGKRQPQHF. The CDR3 DNA reads TGTGCCAGCAGTTTCTGGAGGGGAAAACGTCAGCCCCAGCATTTT.

The table lists this clone with a few counts. This chain connects TRBV28 to TRBJ2-5, with 14 bases identical to TRBD2. In germline, CDR1 is MDHEN, CDR2 SYDVKM. Unmatched junction bases numbered 9, after V lost 2 bases and J lost 1 base. The CDR3 sequence is 19 residues long. The CDR3 reads CASSLGRLAGGMSQETQYF. The CDR3 bases are TGTGCCAGCAGTTTAGGACGACTAGCGGGAGGGATGAGCCAAGAGACCCAGTACTTC.

V and J are TRBV6-6 and TRBJ2-3; D remains unclear. CDR1 is MNHNY and CDR2 is SVGAGI in the germline V gene (reference sequence). V lost 7 bases, J lost 3 bases, and 8 bases lay in between. The CDR3 runs 12 residues. In nucleotides, the CDR3 is TGTGCCAGCACCGGCGGTACAGATACGCAGTATTTT. The encoded protein is CASTGGTDTQYF.

The chain employs TRBV29-1 and TRBJ1-2; 10 nucleotides align to TRBD1. V shed 7 bases and J 5 bases; nucleotides not matched to a gene: 7. Per germline, CDR1 SQVTM and CDR2 ANQGSEA. The CDR3 contains 13 residues. CDR3 nucleotide sequence: TGCAGCGCCGCGGGACAGGGGAATTATGGCTACACCTTC. Protein product: CSAAGQGNYGYTF.

The chain joins TRBV29-1 to TRBJ2-5, with 7 bases aligning to TRBD1. Germline V gives CDR1 SQVTM, CDR2 ANQGSEA. This CDR3 spans 13 amino acids. The J segment lost 11 bases and the V segment lost 7 bases, leaving 16 bases of the junction unmatched. The CDR3 bases are TGCAGCGGGTCCCTAGGGCCAGGGGGAGAGCAGTACTTC. This translates into CSGSLGPGGEQYF. The entire variable domain, with the rest obtained from reference TRBV29-1 and TRBJ2-5, is as follows: SAVISQKPSRDICQRGTSLTIQCQVDSQVTMMFWYRQQPGQSLTLIATANQGSEATYESGFVIDKFPISRPNLTFSTLTVSNMSPEDSSIYLCSGSLGPGGEQYFGPGTRLLVL.